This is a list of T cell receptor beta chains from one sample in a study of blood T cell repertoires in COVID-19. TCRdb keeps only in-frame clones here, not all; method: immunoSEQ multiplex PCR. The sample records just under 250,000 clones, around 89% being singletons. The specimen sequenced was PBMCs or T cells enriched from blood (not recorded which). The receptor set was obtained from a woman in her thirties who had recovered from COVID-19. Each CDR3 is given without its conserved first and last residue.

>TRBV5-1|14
ASSLEAGDRYQPQH
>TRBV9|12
ASNRQGPYNEQF
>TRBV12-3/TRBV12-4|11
ASDGQGTGELF
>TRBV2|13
ASIITRGRGTEAF
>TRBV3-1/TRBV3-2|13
ASSQDARGRETQY
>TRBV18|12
ASSPGQGNQPQH
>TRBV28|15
ASSSLSGHLIGNTIY
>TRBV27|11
ASSSGHLTEAF
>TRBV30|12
AWARTGIGAEAF
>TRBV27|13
ASRGLDSSGNTIY
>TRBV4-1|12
ASSQGGTVFGYT
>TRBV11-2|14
ASSPRGTGGRETQY
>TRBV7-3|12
ASSPTGLAYEQY
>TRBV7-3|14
ASSFSGSPNTGELF
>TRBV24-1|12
ATSDSAGSTEAF
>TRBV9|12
ASSVTGSTGELF
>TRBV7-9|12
ASSLGEGNQPQH
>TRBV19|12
ASKRQGQNTEAF
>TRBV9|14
ASSFSAGQGNTEAF
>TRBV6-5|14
ASSYSLSRVGHGYT